A selection of T cell receptor beta chains follows, all from one sample in a study of neurological immune-mediated disorders. TCRdb reprocessed the 5' RACE reads with MiXCR, giving one entry per CDR3 protein. Of around 100,000 distinct CDR3 sequences listed, 10% to 13% are singletons. The material sequenced was PBMCs. The receptors stem from a female donor with HTLV-1-associated myelopathy (HAM/TSP). The CDR3 runs from the conserved cysteine through the conserved F or W. The D gene is left open where the match is weak. Where a row states a size, it is once, few, many or the class of an expanded clone; other rows omit it.

D | J | size | V | DNA | CDR3
TRBD2 | TRBJ2-1 | many | TRBV5-1 | TGCGCCAGCAGCTTGGTCGGTGTCGGCGGGGGTAACAATGAGCAGTTCTTC | CASSLVGVGGGNNEQFF
TRBD1 | TRBJ2-7 | . | TRBV29-1 | TGCAGCGTTGAAGGGACAGGTGGGTCCTACGAGCAGTACTTC | CSVEGTGGSYEQYF
TRBD1 | TRBJ2-5 | many | TRBV5-1 | TGCGCCAGCAGCCAGGGACAGATTGAAGGGACCCAGTACTTC | CASSQGQIEGTQYF
TRBD1 | TRBJ2-7 | many | TRBV15 | TGTGCCACCAGCAGAGATCTAGGGGGGACAGGTTACGAGCAGTACTTC | CATSRDLGGTGYEQYF
TRBD1 | TRBJ2-3 | many | TRBV7-9 | TGTGCCAGCAGCCCCGGGACAGTCCTCACAGATACGCAGTATTTT | CASSPGTVLTDTQYF
. | TRBJ2-3 | few | TRBV5-6 | TGTGCCAGCAGCTTGAAGGGGGGGGGCGCAGATACGCAGTATTTT | CASSLKGGGADTQYF
. | TRBJ1-6 | many | TRBV7-9 | TGTGCCAGCAGCCGTGGGAGCTCCTATAATTCACCCCTCCACTTT | CASSRGSSYNSPLHF
. | TRBJ1-2 | many | TRBV3-1 | TGTGCCAGCAGCCAAGGGTCCGGGGATGGCTACACCTTC | CASSQGSGDGYTF
TRBD1 | TRBJ1-2 | many | TRBV10-3 | TGTGCCATCAGTGAAGACAGGGACCACTATGGCTACACCTTC | CAISEDRDHYGYTF
. | TRBJ2-2 | many | TRBV24-1 | TGTGCCACCAGTGTCGCCGGGGGCACCGGGGAGCTGTTTTTT | CATSVAGGTGELFF
. | TRBJ2-2 | few | TRBV7-2 | TGTGCCAGCAGCTTAGAGGTTGGGCTGTTTTTT | CASSLEVGLFF
. | TRBJ2-7 | many | TRBV14 | TGTGCCAGCAGCTTGGACAGCAAGCAGTACTTC | CASSLDSKQYF
TRBD1 | TRBJ2-5 | many | TRBV5-1 | TGCGCCAGCAGCTGGGGGACAGGGGTGGGAGAGACCCAGTACTTC | CASSWGTGVGETQYF
TRBD1 | TRBJ2-7 | many | TRBV5-6 | TGTGCCAGCAGCTTGGGACAGGGCGGTTACGAGCAGTACTTC | CASSLGQGGYEQYF
. | TRBJ2-5 | . | TRBV18 | TGTGCCAGCTCACAACAGGGCGGACCAGGGGAGACCCAGTACTTC | CASSQQGGPGETQYF
TRBD2 | TRBJ2-3 | . | TRBV4-1 | TGCGCCAGCAGCCAAGATCATCCATCGAGCGGGGGGGCGGTAGATACACAGTATTTT | CASSQDHPSSGGAVDTQYF
TRBD1 | TRBJ1-3 | many | TRBV18 | TGTGCCAGCCAGGATCCGGGGACAGAAATTGGAAACACCATATATTTT | CASQDPGTEIGNTIYF
TRBD1 | TRBJ1-1 | many | TRBV6-2/TRBV6-3 | TGTGCCAGCAGACCGACAGGGGGCAGGTCGAGCACTGAAGCTTTCTTT | CASRPTGGRSSTEAFF
TRBD1 | TRBJ2-6 | many | TRBV20-1 | TGCAGTGCTGCCGGACAGGGGGCGGTAGGGGCCAACGTCCTGACTTTC | CSAAGQGAVGANVLTF
. | TRBJ1-5 | many | TRBV20-1 | TGCAGTGTCCAGTCGGGGGATCAGCCCCAGCATTTT | CSVQSGDQPQHF
. | TRBJ2-2 | many | TRBV5-1 | TGCGCCAGCATGGCGTCCGCGAACACCGGGGAGCTGTTTTTT | CASMASANTGELFF
. | TRBJ1-3 | many | TRBV4-1 | TGCGCCAGCAGCCAAGTGAGGGAAGGAAACACCATATATTTT | CASSQVREGNTIYF
. | TRBJ2-5 | many | TRBV29-1 | TGCAGCTTGGTAGGGACAACGGAGACCCAGTACTTC | CSLVGTTETQYF
. | TRBJ1-2 | many | TRBV5-1 | TGCGCCAGCAGCTTGTCCGGCAGCACACCCTATGGCTACACCTTC | CASSLSGSTPYGYTF
TRBD1 | TRBJ2-7 | many | TRBV5-1 | TGCGCCAGCACCCTCGGTCCCGGGACAGCCTACGAGCAGTACTTC | CASTLGPGTAYEQYF
TRBD2 | TRBJ2-7 | many | TRBV27 | TGTGCCAGCAGTTCACCACTCGGGACTAGCGGGGGCTACGAGCAGTACTTC | CASSSPLGTSGGYEQYF
TRBD2 | TRBJ2-1 | many | TRBV12-3/TRBV12-4 | TGTGCCAGCAGTTTCCATACGGGGGGTATTGGTAATGAGCAGTTCTTC | CASSFHTGGIGNEQFF
. | TRBJ2-5 | many | TRBV2 | TGTGCCAGCAGTGAATCAGTCCAAGAGACCCAGTACTTC | CASSESVQETQYF
. | TRBJ2-7 | many | TRBV7-2 | TGTGCCAGCAGCTTCCGGCCGGAGCCTTCCTACGAGCAGTACTTC | CASSFRPEPSYEQYF
TRBD1 | TRBJ2-2 | few | TRBV10-3 | TGTGCCATCAGGAAGACAGGGGCGAACACCGGGGAGCTGTTTTTT | CAIRKTGANTGELFF
. | TRBJ1-2 | many | TRBV5-1 | TGCGCCAGCAGCTTGGACAGGGTTTTCGACTATGGCTACACCTTC | CASSLDRVFDYGYTF
. | TRBJ2-1 | many | TRBV7-2 | TGTGCCAGCAGCTTCCGGGACGGGACCAACAATGAGCAGTTCTTC | CASSFRDGTNNEQFF
. | TRBJ2-1 | many | TRBV11-2 | TGTGCCAGCAGCTTAGATGCAGGACAGAACCGAAAGTTCTTC | CASSLDAGQNRKFF
. | TRBJ1-1 | many | TRBV28 | TGTGCCAGCAGTTTTGGCAGCTTGAACACTGAAGCTTTCTTT | CASSFGSLNTEAFF
. | TRBJ2-2 | many | TRBV10-3 | TGTGCCATCAGTGAGTTAGGGGGAGGAATCAACACCGGGGAGCTGTTTTTT | CAISELGGGINTGELFF
TRBD1 | TRBJ2-7 | many | TRBV4-2 | TGTGCCAGCAGCCAAGATTTGGACAGGGCCTACGAGCAGTACTTC | CASSQDLDRAYEQYF
. | TRBJ2-6 | many | TRBV5-1 | TGCGCCAGCAGCTCTGGGCCCGGGGCCAACGTCCTGACTTTC | CASSSGPGANVLTF
TRBD1 | TRBJ1-2 | many | TRBV24-1 | TGTGCCACCAGTGGTGATGACAGGGCGGCTAACTATGGCTACACCTTC | CATSGDDRAANYGYTF
. | TRBJ1-1 | . | TRBV20-1 | TGCAGTGCTCGCGCCTCAGGTGGGAACACTGAAGCTTTCTTT | CSARASGGNTEAFF
TRBD1 | TRBJ2-7 | many | TRBV5-1 | TGCGCCAGCAGCTCCGGGTTTGGGGACAGTTCCTACGAGCAGTACTTC | CASSSGFGDSSYEQYF
. | TRBJ2-2 | many | TRBV27 | TGTGCCAGCACCTACTTTAAGACAGGCACCGGGGAGCTGTTTTTT | CASTYFKTGTGELFF
. | TRBJ2-5 | many | TRBV7-8 | TGTGCCAGCAGCCGAAGCCGGACGGGGAGTAACTTC | CASSRSRTGSNF
. | TRBJ2-3 | many | TRBV9 | TGTGCCAGCAGCCCCCTCGGACCAGCTAGCACAGATACGCAGTATTTT | CASSPLGPASTDTQYF
. | TRBJ2-2 | . | TRBV27 | TGTGCCAGCAGTGCCAAGAACACCGGGGAGCTGTTTTTT | CASSAKNTGELFF
. | TRBJ2-5 | many | TRBV27 | TGTGCCAGCAGTTTATCCCCGGGACTCCTAGAGACCCAGTACTTC | CASSLSPGLLETQYF
. | TRBJ2-5 | many | TRBV7-2 | TGTGCCAGCAGCCCGCGCAGGGAAGAGACCCAGTACTTC | CASSPRREETQYF
TRBD2 | TRBJ2-5 | many | TRBV5-1 | TGCGCCAGCAGCGTAACGGGGGGAGAGACCCAGTACTTC | CASSVTGGETQYF
. | TRBJ1-2 | many | TRBV20-1 | TGCAGTGCTAGGGTCCTGGGCCGTGACTATGGCTACACCTTC | CSARVLGRDYGYTF
. | TRBJ2-5 | . | TRBV7-6 | TGTGCCAGCAGCCTAGAGGACGGCAGGGGGACCCAGTACTTC | CASSLEDGRGTQYF
. | TRBJ2-2 | many | TRBV6-2/TRBV6-3 | TGTGCCAGCATCACTCCGGGACCGACGAACACCGGGGAGCTGTTTTTT | CASITPGPTNTGELFF
. | TRBJ2-7 | many | TRBV7-2 | TGTGCCAGCAGTACTCAGGGGAGCTCCTACGAGCAGTACTTC | CASSTQGSSYEQYF
TRBD2 | TRBJ2-2 | few | TRBV4-2 | TGTGCCAGCAGCGGAAGGACTAGCGGGCGGAACACCGGGGAGCTGTTTTTT | CASSGRTSGRNTGELFF
TRBD1 | TRBJ2-7 | once | TRBV29-1 | TGCAGCGGGAGAACTTCAGGGGGTTCCTACGAGCAGTACTTC | CSGRTSGGSYEQYF
TRBD1 | TRBJ1-5 | many | TRBV4-1 | TGCGCCAGCAGCCAGAAACCAGTGGGACAGGTCACTCAGCCCCAGCATTTT | CASSQKPVGQVTQPQHF